A single sample gave rise to the 26 T cell receptor beta chains below, sequenced in a study of blood T cell repertoires in COVID-19 (dated by TCRdb to between 2020 and 2021). The method was the immunoSEQ multiplex PCR assay. TCRdb stores this immuneACCESS table with in-frame sequences only. Part of the clones is absent; in the studies checked, under half of the shortfall reflects unresolved V genes, and no reason is known for the rest. This sample lists 45,000 to 65,000 clones; approximately 91% were detected once. The leading ten clones occupy about 27% of the sample. Sequenced material: peripheral blood. These TCRs come from a human donor in a cohort sampled during active COVID-19.

The chain couples TRBV7-2 to TRBJ2-6, with D possibly being TRBD2 (6 bases). CDR1 is SGHTA and CDR2 is FQGNSA in the germline V gene. The CDR3 runs to 18 residues. The V end lost 1 base, the J end lost 0 bases, and 13 bases lay between the germline ends. CDR3 sequence (DNA): TGTGCCAGCAGCTTAGTATTGGGGGGAATCTCTGGGGCCAACGTCCTGACTTTC. Its translation is CASSLVLGGISGANVLTF.

The chain employs TRBV7-2 and TRBJ2-1; 13 nucleotides line up with TRBD2. Germline V gene sequence: CDR1 SGHTA, CDR2 FQGNSA. The CDR3 runs to 17 residues. Germline trimming cut 7 bases from V and 9 bases from J; bases unmatched to any gene: 15. The CDR3 spells CASNPGRLAGGLSEQFF. In nucleotides, the CDR3 is TGTGCCAGCAACCCAGGGAGACTAGCGGGAGGATTGAGTGAGCAGTTCTTC.

The chain recombines TRBV7-3 with TRBJ2-6, with TRBD1 identical over 8 bases. Germline values: CDR1 SGHTA, CDR2 FQGTGA. Trimming took 5 bases from V and 0 from J; bases not matched to a gene: 9. This CDR3 spans 18 amino acids. The CDR3 here is CASSGGQALLSGANVLTF. The CDR3 DNA reads TGTGCCAGCAGCGGGGGACAGGCCCTACTCTCTGGGGCCAACGTCCTGACTTTC.

V and J are TRBV19 and TRBJ2-5, with no clear D. This CDR3 comprises 15 residues. Germline V gives CDR1 LNHDA, CDR2 SQIVND (reference sequence). Trimming shortened V by 0 bases and J by 4 bases, and 12 bases separated the two germline ends. This CDR3 reads CASSIDTRVGETQYF. The CDR3, as DNA: TGTGCCAGTAGTATAGATACTCGGGTAGGAGAGACCCAGTACTTC.

The chain has TRBV29-1 and TRBJ1-5; D might be TRBD1 (6 bases). This CDR3 has 13 residues. Germline lookup yields CDR1 SQVTM and CDR2 ANQGSEA. The V and J ends lost 6 bases and 4 bases respectively, with 13 bases between them. The CDR3 coding sequence is TGCAGCGTAGGGGGAGAAGGGAATCAGCCCCAGCATTTT. It yields the protein CSVGGEGNQPQHF.

The genes are TRBV24-1 and TRBJ2-1, with TRBD2 matching over 11 bases. The CDR3 extends over 15 amino acids. Per germline, CDR1 KGHDR and CDR2 SFDVKD. The J segment lost 4 bases and the V segment lost 8 bases, leaving 6 bases of the junction unmatched. The CDR3 bases are TGTGCCACCATGAGGACTAGCGGGTCGTACAATGAGCAGTTCTTC. It encodes CATMRTSGSYNEQFF.

The CDR3 reads CASSSESPYEQYV. For the CDR3, the DNA is TGTGCCAGCAGCTCCGAAAGCCCCTACGAGCAGTACGTC. This chain connects TRBV7-3 to TRBJ2-7; no firm D call. V was pared by 4 bases and J by 2 bases, with 9 bases between. CDR1 SGHTA and CDR2 FQGTGA come from the germline V gene. The length of the CDR3 is 13 residues.

This sequence joins TRBV19 and TRBJ1-1; no firm D call. Trimming removed 5 bases at V and 4 bases at J, with 20 bases between. Per germline, CDR1 LNHDA and CDR2 SQIVND (reference sequence). This CDR3 has 16 residues. The CDR3, as DNA: TGTGCCAGTAGTCCAGGAAGGCCTCCCGGTATCACTGAAGCTTTCTTT. It yields the protein CASSPGRPPGITEAFF.

The chain recombines TRBV2 with TRBJ1-4, with 8 nucleotides matching TRBD1. Germline V gives CDR1 SNHLY, CDR2 FYNNEI. CDR3 size: 15 residues. J was trimmed by 2 bases and V by 4 bases; bases with no gene match: 3. The CDR3 sequence: CASSGTGMTNEKLFF. Here the CDR3 DNA reads TGTGCCAGCAGTGGGACAGGGATGACTAATGAAAAACTGTTTTTT.

The gene calls are TRBV7-9 and TRBJ1-3; D is unclear. The V and J ends lost 1 base and 4 bases respectively, with 5 bases between them. Germline values: CDR1 SEHNR, CDR2 FQNEAQ (reference sequence). This CDR3 is built from 13 residues. Written as DNA, the CDR3 is TGTGCCAGCAGCTTAGAACAGGGAAACACCATATATTTT. Its protein is CASSLEQGNTIYF.

The J gene is TRBJ1-2, the V gene TRBV3-1 (or the pseudogene TRBV3-2); D possibly corresponds to TRBD1 (6 bases). Per germline, CDR1 LGHDT and CDR2 YNNKEL (reference sequence). V was pared by 1 base and J by 5 bases, with 14 bases between. CDR3 length: 15 residues. CDR3 nucleotides: TGTGCCAGCAGCCAAGGGACAGTGGGTGGGTATGGCTACACCTTC. This translates into CASSQGTVGGYGYTF.

The chain joins TRBV5-4 to TRBJ2-5; tentative D call: TRBD1 (6 bases). The germline V gene has CDR1 SGHNT and CDR2 YYREEE (reference sequence). Deletions cut 5 bases from V and 1 base from J, with 15 bases between. The CDR3 extends over 15 amino acids. The CDR3 is CASRLGGGAQETQYF. CDR3 DNA: TGTGCCAGCAGGCTTGGTGGGGGCGCCCAAGAGACCCAGTACTTC.

The chain joins TRBV30 to TRBJ1-1, with 8 nucleotides matching TRBD1. Trimming at V came to 2 bases and at J to 0 bases, leaving 5 bases not matched to a gene. This CDR3 spans 15 amino acids. Germline V CDR1 and CDR2: GTSNPN, SVGIG (reference sequence). The CDR3 loop reads CAWSPGTGLNTEAFF. The CDR3 DNA follows: TGTGCCTGGAGTCCCGGGACAGGATTGAACACTGAAGCTTTCTTT.

The V and J genes are TRBV24-1 and TRBJ2-1; 10 bases map to TRBD1. The CDR3 sequence is 16 residues long. With 1 base clipped from V and 5 bases from J, the junction kept 4 bases outside the gene matches. The germline CDR1 and CDR2 sequences are KGHDR and SFDVKD. Here the CDR3 reads CATSDFEDRGDNEQFF. As DNA, the CDR3 is TGTGCCACCAGTGATTTCGAGGACAGGGGGGACAATGAGCAGTTCTTC.

This clone has a single count. V gene TRBV7-2 combines with J gene TRBJ2-1, with 7 bases that match TRBD1. Germline V gene sequence: CDR1 SGHTA, CDR2 FQGNSA. There are 13 residues in the CDR3. V shed 5 bases, J shed 8 bases, and the junction held 6 bases outside the gene matches. The CDR3 DNA follows: TGTGCCAGCAGCACCGGGACAGCATATGAGCAGTTCTTC. It yields the protein CASSTGTAYEQFF.

The chain uses TRBV27 and TRBJ1-5; D ambiguous. There are 14 residues in the CDR3. Trimming removed 2 bases from V and 7 bases from J, with 12 bases in between. Germline CDR1 MNHEY, CDR2 SMNVEV (reference sequence). CDR3 loop: CASSLGGNHQPQHF. CDR3 bases: TGTGCCAGCAGTTTAGGAGGCAATCACCAGCCCCAGCATTTT.

This clone was detected once. The chain uses TRBV3-1 (or the pseudogene TRBV3-2) and TRBJ2-2; D gene ambiguous. CDR1 is LGHDT and CDR2 is YNNKEL in the germline V gene (reference sequence). The CDR3 has 16 amino acids. Trimming took 4 bases from V and 0 from J, leaving 12 bases between them. CDR3 loop: CASSPGRSANTGELFF. Written as DNA, the CDR3 is TGTGCCAGCAGCCCAGGTAGATCCGCGAACACCGGGGAGCTGTTTTTT.

The J gene is TRBJ1-6, the V gene TRBV2; D unresolved. The CDR3 loop spans 14 amino acids. The V end lost 2 bases, the J end lost 8 bases, and 10 bases lay between the germline ends. Germline loops: CDR1 SNHLY, CDR2 FYNNEI. CDR3 loop: CASSETGLDSPLHF. The CDR3 DNA is TGTGCCAGCAGTGAAACGGGGTTAGATTCACCCCTCCACTTT.

In regard to this clone: A read error may account for a junction end that differs from germline. The chain links TRBV19 to TRBJ1-5; no clear D. The CDR3 consists of 10 residues. Looked up from germline, CDR1 is LNHDA and CDR2 is SQIVND (reference sequence). This CDR3 is CASHGAVWDF. Written as DNA, the CDR3 is TGTGCCAGTCACGGCGCGGTCTGGGATTTT.

This rearrangement joins TRBV29-1 to TRBJ1-1; a weak D match, TRBD1 (5 bases). The CDR3 length is 12 residues. The germline gives CDR1 SQVTM, CDR2 ANQGSEA. Trimming left V 7 bases short and J 0 bases short, with 9 bases between. CDR3 loop: CSARGLNTEAFF. The CDR3 bases are TGCAGCGCTCGGGGGTTGAACACTGAAGCTTTCTTT.

This chain joins TRBV3-1 (or the pseudogene TRBV3-2) and TRBJ2-1; 11 bases fit TRBD2. Trimming removed 6 bases from V and 2 bases from J; junction bases left unmatched: 6. CDR1 and CDR2 (germline): LGHDT, YNNKEL (reference sequence). There are 16 residues in the CDR3. CDR3 amino acids: CASSFLAGGTYNEQFF. CDR3 nucleotide sequence: TGTGCCAGCAGTTTTCTAGCGGGGGGCACCTACAATGAGCAGTTCTTC.

V is TRBV7-7 and J is TRBJ2-2, with a weak D call TRBD2 (5 bases). Germline V gives CDR1 SSHAT, CDR2 FNYEAQ (reference sequence). V gave up 5 bases and J gave up 4 bases, with 14 bases separating them. CDR3 length: 15 amino acids. The DNA for the CDR3 is TGTGCCAGCAGCCCTCAGTCGGGGAGCACCGGGGAGCTGTTTTTT. This encodes CASSPQSGSTGELFF.

This clone was seen only once. The rearrangement uses TRBV29-1 and TRBJ1-1; the D gene is possibly TRBD1 (6 bases). Germline V lookup: CDR1 SQVTM, CDR2 ANQGSEA. CDR3 length equals 13 residues. The ends were cut back, 5 bases at V and 2 bases at J, with 12 bases in the middle. The DNA of the CDR3 is TGCAGCGTTCAAACAGGGCTTAACACTGAAGCTTTCTTT. Translation: CSVQTGLNTEAFF.

The CDR3 reads CASSPRWAGTDTQYF. The CDR3 coding sequence is TGTGCCAGCAGCCCCCGATGGGCCGGCACAGATACGCAGTATTTT. This chain uses TRBV7-8 with TRBJ2-3, with D hard to call. This CDR3 has 15 residues. Between the trimmed V and J ends, which lost 5 bases and 1 base, there was a span of 13 bases. Germline CDR1 reads SGHVS; CDR2 reads FQNEAQ.

The CDR3 is CASSLGTGGNEQFF. As DNA, the CDR3 is TGTGCCAGCAGCCTAGGGACAGGGGGGAATGAGCAGTTCTTC. The chain recombines TRBV5-6 with TRBJ2-1; 11 bases map to TRBD1. Germline-derived CDR1 and CDR2 are SGHDT and YYEEEE. V lost 4 bases to trimming and J lost 7 bases; unmatched junction nucleotides: 4. The CDR3 contains 14 residues.

The rearrangement uses TRBV6-5 and TRBJ1-5; D is uncertain. This CDR3 is 13 amino acids long. Looked up from germline, CDR1 is MNHEY and CDR2 is SVGAGI. V lost 4 bases, J lost 5 bases, and 9 bases lay in between. The CDR3 loop is CASSWQHDQPQHF. As DNA, the CDR3 is TGTGCCAGCAGTTGGCAACACGATCAGCCCCAGCATTTT.